The 29 T cell receptor beta chains presented below share a single source sample, sequenced in a study of T cells expressing NK-cell markers. TCRdb re-called the 5' RACE reads and catalogs CDR3 proteins one per entry, DNA excluded. The listing contains about 150,000 distinct CDR3 sequences. Material for sequencing was blood T cells: a sorted CD56 or NKG2C T cell subset, CD4+ or CD8+ T cells, or bulk PBMC T cells (not recorded which). These receptors all stem from a woman in her 50s in good health.

CDR3 loop: CATKKGNQPQHF. The genes are TRBV15 and TRBJ1-5; TCRdb's D gene call, TRBD1, goes unchecked for lack of DNA. This CDR3 region has 12 residues. Germline V gives CDR1 LNHNV, CDR2 YYDKDF (reference sequence). Variable domain in full (rest from reference TRBV15 and TRBJ1-5): DAMVIQNPRYQVTQFGKPVTLSCSQTLNHNVMYWYQQKSSQAPKLLFHYYDKDFNNEADTPDNFQSRRPNTSFCFLDIRSPGLGDTAMYLCATKKGNQPQHFGDGTRLSIL.

J is TRBJ2-7 and V is TRBV2; the TCRdb D gene call, TRBD1, has no DNA to confirm it. CDR3 length: 15 amino acids. Per germline, CDR1 SNHLY and CDR2 FYNNEI. Here the CDR3 reads CASREGGDPTYEQYF.

The CDR3 reads CASSLAQGVVYEQYF. This chain joins TRBV5-6 and TRBJ2-7. The CDR3 extends over 15 amino acids. The V gene's germline CDR1 is SGHDT and CDR2 YYEEEE.

The genes are TRBV2 and TRBJ2-1; TCRdb returns TRBD2, unconfirmable since there is no DNA. There are 13 residues in the CDR3. Germline V gives CDR1 SNHLY, CDR2 FYNNEI. The CDR3 loop reads CASSEGGGNEQFF.

The V gene is TRBV29-1, the J gene TRBJ2-1; TCRdb returns TRBD1, unconfirmable since there is no DNA. The length of the CDR3 is 12 residues. Germline loops: CDR1 SQVTM, CDR2 ANQGSEA. The CDR3 protein is CSVDGGGNEQFF.

J is TRBJ2-5 and V is TRBV5-1; TCRdb names TRBD1, which stays unverified in the absence of DNA. Germline CDR1 reads SGHRS; CDR2 reads YFSETQ. This CDR3 is built from 15 residues. The CDR3 here is CASPFPGPLWETQYF.

The chain combines TRBV7-7 with TRBJ2-7; TCRdb lists TRBD1, though no DNA is available to test this call. The germline CDR1 and CDR2 sequences are SSHAT and FNYEAQ (reference sequence). The CDR3 runs to 13 residues. CDR3 loop: CASSQDISYEQYF.

The chain couples TRBV29-1 to TRBJ2-5. CDR1 is SQVTM, CDR2 ANQGSEA, per germline. This CDR3 comprises 15 residues. The CDR3 region is CSVEDSGNLRETQYF.

The CDR3 sequence: CATSVATETAYNEQFF. The genes are TRBV24-1 and TRBJ2-1. The CDR3 totals 16 residues. Germline CDR1 reads KGHDR; CDR2 reads SFDVKD.

The rearrangement joins TRBV11-2 to TRBJ2-7. The V gene's germline CDR1 is SGHAT and CDR2 FQNNGV. The CDR3 runs to 13 residues. The CDR3 here is CASSLEAPYEQYF.

The chain employs TRBV4-2 and TRBJ2-1. CDR3 size: 17 residues. Germline V lookup: CDR1 LGHNA, CDR2 YNFKEQ. The CDR3 protein is CASSQDSLPSSYNEQFF.

The chain employs TRBV4-1 and TRBJ2-5; TCRdb's D call, TRBD2, is unchecked because there is no DNA. The length of the CDR3 is 13 residues. The germline gives CDR1 MGHRA, CDR2 YSYEKL. Here the CDR3 reads CASSLLAEETQYF.

The chain has TRBV10-3 and TRBJ1-5; the TCRdb D gene call, TRBD1, has no DNA to confirm it. CDR3 length: 15 amino acids. Germline CDR1 and CDR2: ENHRY and SYGVKD. CDR3 sequence reads: CAISEQQGQGQPQHF.

The chain carries TRBV7-9 and TRBJ2-1. CDR3 length: 11 amino acids. The germline CDR1 and CDR2 sequences are SEHNR and FQNEAQ (reference sequence). CDR3 in amino acids: CASRNYNEQFF.

V is TRBV4-1 and J is TRBJ2-7; the D call of TRBD1 rests on TCRdb alone, since no DNA is present to check it. The CDR3 is 17 residues long. CDR1 is MGHRA, CDR2 YSYEKL, per germline. CDR3 protein: CASSQGAGQGTPYEQYF.

The chain joins TRBV29-1 to TRBJ1-2; TCRdb picks TRBD1, but there is no DNA to check that call. The CDR3 loop spans 11 amino acids. The germline CDR1 and CDR2 sequences are SQVTM and ANQGSEA. The CDR3: CSVAWQGGYTF.

The chain employs TRBV5-1 and TRBJ2-1; TCRdb selects TRBD2, and the lack of DNA leaves this call unchecked. Germline V gene data show CDR1 as SGHRS and CDR2 as YFSETQ. The CDR3 loop spans 13 amino acids. This chain's CDR3 is CASSHGGTGEQFF.

The chain has TRBV11-2 and TRBJ2-2; TCRdb outputs TRBD1, but without DNA this stays unchecked. Germline-derived CDR1 and CDR2 are SGHAT and FQNNGV. The CDR3 length is 14 residues. CDR3 loop: CASSLDQGTGELFF. The variable domain in full, completed from reference TRBV11-2 and TRBJ2-2, reads EAGVAQSPRYKIIEKRQSVAFWCNPISGHATLYWYQQILGQGPKLLIQFQNNGVVDDSQLPKDRFSAERLKGVDSTLKIQPAKLEDSAVYLCASSLDQGTGELFFGEGSRLTVL.

The genes are TRBV5-1 and TRBJ2-1; TCRdb lists TRBD2, though no DNA is available to test this call. Germline V gene data show CDR1 as SGHRS and CDR2 as YFSETQ. There are 15 residues in the CDR3. CDR3 sequence: CASSWTSGQYNEQFF.

The chain carries TRBV20-1 and TRBJ2-1; there is no DNA to check the TCRdb D call of TRBD2. This CDR3 is 11 amino acids long. Per germline, CDR1 DFQATT and CDR2 SNEGSKA (reference sequence). CDR3 region: CSGGSFDEQFF.

The J gene is TRBJ2-5, the V gene TRBV10-3. Per germline, CDR1 ENHRY and CDR2 SYGVKD. The CDR3 covers 11 residues. The CDR3 is CAISVGETQYF.

This chain connects TRBV9 to TRBJ1-1; lacking DNA, the TRBD1 call made by TCRdb goes unchecked. The CDR3 runs to 15 residues. Germline CDR1 reads SGDLS; CDR2 reads YYNGEE. This CDR3 reads CASRPAGGRNTEAFF.

The chain links TRBV6-6 to TRBJ2-5; the TRBD2 assignment by TCRdb is unverifiable without DNA. The CDR3 totals 15 residues. Germline CDR1 and CDR2: MNHNY and SVGAGI (reference sequence). The CDR3 loop reads CASSALAGVIETQYF.

The V call is TRBV7-9, the J call TRBJ2-1. Germline V lookup: CDR1 SEHNR, CDR2 FQNEAQ (reference sequence). The CDR3 is 13 residues long. CDR3 in amino acids: CASSLDSRDEQFF.

The V call is TRBV6-5, the J call TRBJ2-1. CDR1 MNHEY and CDR2 SVGAGI come from the germline V gene. This CDR3 contains 16 residues. CDR3 amino acids: CASSYLTGATYNEQFF.

V gene TRBV4-1 combines with J gene TRBJ2-1; TCRdb returns TRBD1, unconfirmable since there is no DNA. Germline V CDR1 and CDR2: MGHRA, YSYEKL. This CDR3 is built from 15 residues. The CDR3 spells CASSQKGQIYNEQFF.

The chain combines TRBV9 with TRBJ1-1. The CDR3 covers 15 residues. The germline V gene has CDR1 SGDLS and CDR2 YYNGEE. The CDR3 sequence is CASSVGLGWGTEAFF.

The chain links TRBV7-9 to TRBJ2-3; TCRdb returns TRBD1, unconfirmable since there is no DNA. This CDR3 spans 15 amino acids. The germline CDR1 and CDR2 sequences are SEHNR and FQNEAQ (reference sequence). This CDR3 reads CASSSPDTSTDTQYF.

The CDR3 spells CASSVLSEGYTEAFF. The chain recombines TRBV25-1 with TRBJ1-1. The CDR3 is 15 amino acids. Germline V gene data show CDR1 as MGHDK and CDR2 as SYGVNS.